This TCR beta chain was retrieved from a study of human T cells and chemical hapten exposure. In this sample, this clonotype turned up a few times. Its antigen is not known. Study-level findings and limits: No shift was seen in TCRs above 1 in 1000 frequency with DPC sensitization.

Per the germline V gene, CDR1 is SGHTA and CDR2 is FQGNSA. The CDR3 length is 19 residues. V shed 4 bases and J 3 bases; nucleotides not matched to a gene: 13. One entry per CDR3 protein, called by TCRdb with MiXCR from the RACE reads. The sample consists of 60,000 to 65,000 distinct CDR3 sequences, 11% of them appearing once. The time point denotes: patch test 3, about 24 weeks after DPC sensitization. The treatment was: therapeutic diphenylcyclopropenone sensitization with weekly scalp DPC. The rearrangement links TRBV7-2 to TRBJ2-7, with 15 bases matching TRBD2. Sample: whole blood, taken in connection with sensitization to the hapten diphenylcyclopropenone (DPC). The clonotype originates from a woman between 25 and 40 years old with alopecia areata. Some clones in this sample may be carry-over from other donors' samples. The CDR3 reads CASSSPGGGTSGGNYEQYF. The CDR3 DNA sequence: TGTGCCAGCAGCTCCCCAGGAGGAGGGACTAGCGGGGGGAACTACGAGCAGTACTTC. The full variable domain, its missing parts supplied by reference TRBV7-2 and TRBJ2-7, is GAGVSQSPSNKVTEKGKDVELRCDPISGHTALYWYRQSLGQGLEFLIYFQGNSAPDKSGLPSDRFSAERTGGSVSTLTIQRTQQEDSAVYLCASSSPGGGTSGGNYEQYFGPGTRLTVT.